This TCR beta chain was sequenced for a study of blood T cell repertoires in COVID-19. Overall study: Acute and convalescent COVID-19 samples came from the United States, Italy and Spain. Nucleic acid was either cDNA or gDNA, and it came from T cells, B-cell-depleted T cells, or PBMCs.

The trim removed 3 bases at V and 7 bases at J, leaving 10 bases unmatched. CDR3 length: 15 amino acids. Germline assignment: CDR1 DFQATT and CDR2 SNEGSKA (reference sequence). Per the original data handling: Amplification of reference gene primers provided the estimated nucleated cell counts. Assay: immunoSEQ multiplex PCR; the TCRdb copy retains only in-frame clones and omits some. V and J calls and clone size are as listed in that table; D and trimming were resolved from the DNA. Among about 250,000 clones listed, 86% were seen once. The receptor was derived from a woman aged 55 to 70 who had recovered from COVID-19. Sequences were obtained from peripheral blood. The chain is built from TRBV20-1 and TRBJ1-5, with 9 nucleotides matching TRBD1. CDR3 sequence: CSASVGQGLGQPQHF. CDR3 coding DNA: TGCAGTGCTAGTGTGGGACAGGGCCTAGGGCAGCCCCAGCATTTT.